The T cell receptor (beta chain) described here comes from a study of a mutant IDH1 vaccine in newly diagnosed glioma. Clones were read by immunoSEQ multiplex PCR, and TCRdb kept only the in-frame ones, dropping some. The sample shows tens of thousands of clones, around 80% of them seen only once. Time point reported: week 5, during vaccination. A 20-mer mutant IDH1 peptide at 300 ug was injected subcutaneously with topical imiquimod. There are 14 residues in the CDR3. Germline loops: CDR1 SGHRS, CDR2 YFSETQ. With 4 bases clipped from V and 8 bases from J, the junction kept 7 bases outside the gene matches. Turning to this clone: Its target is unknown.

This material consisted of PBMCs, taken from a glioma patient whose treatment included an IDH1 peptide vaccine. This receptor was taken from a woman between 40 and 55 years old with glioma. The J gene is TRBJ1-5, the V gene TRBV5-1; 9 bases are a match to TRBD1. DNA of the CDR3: TGCGCCAGCAGCCTACAGGGGGCGCGGGAGCCCCAGCATTTT. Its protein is CASSLQGAREPQHF.